This TCR beta chain originates from a study of blood T cell repertoires in COVID-19. Study details: Samples came from the United States, Italy and Spain, spanning acute and convalescent COVID-19.

The length of the CDR3 is 15 residues. Germline assignment: CDR1 ENHRY and CDR2 SYGVKD. Trimming removed 6 bases from V and 4 bases from J; junction bases left unmatched: 7. TCRdb keeps only in-frame clones here, not all; method: immunoSEQ multiplex PCR. The table includes some 300,000 clones, about 90% detected once. The chain recombines TRBV10-3 with TRBJ2-7; 12 bases align to TRBD1. The sample comprised peripheral blood. The clonotype comes from a woman aged 50 to 65 with COVID-19, enrolled during active disease. CDR3 sequence: CAISPGGQGAYEQYF. The CDR3 DNA reads as TGTGCCATCAGCCCGGGGGGACAGGGGGCTTACGAGCAGTACTTC.